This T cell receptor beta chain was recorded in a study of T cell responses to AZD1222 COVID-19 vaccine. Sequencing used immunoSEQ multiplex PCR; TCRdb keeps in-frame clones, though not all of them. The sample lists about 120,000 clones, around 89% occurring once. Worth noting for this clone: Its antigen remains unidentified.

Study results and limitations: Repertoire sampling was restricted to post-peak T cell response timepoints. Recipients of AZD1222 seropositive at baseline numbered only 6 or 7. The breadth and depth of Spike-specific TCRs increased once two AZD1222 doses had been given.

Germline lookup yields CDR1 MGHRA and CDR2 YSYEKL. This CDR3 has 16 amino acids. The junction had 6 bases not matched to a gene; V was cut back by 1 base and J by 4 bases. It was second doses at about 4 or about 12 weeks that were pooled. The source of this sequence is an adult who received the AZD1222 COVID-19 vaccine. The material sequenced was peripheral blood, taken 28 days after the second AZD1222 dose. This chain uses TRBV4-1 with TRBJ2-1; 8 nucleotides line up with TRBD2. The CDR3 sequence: CASSQVRGGPYNEQFF. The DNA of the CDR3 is TGCGCCAGCAGCCAAGTTCGCGGGGGGCCTTACAATGAGCAGTTCTTC.